Included here is one T cell receptor (beta chain) sequence, with context. From germline, CDR1 is SGHTA and CDR2 FQGTGA. This CDR3 comprises 16 residues. With V trimmed by 5 bases and J by 0 bases, 6 bases remained unmatched. Sequenced by immunoSEQ multiplex PCR; TCRdb stores in-frame clones only, minus some. Of more than 110,000 clones listed, more than 85% are singletons. This sample is drawn from a study of blood T cell repertoires in COVID-19. Material for sequencing was peripheral blood. V gene TRBV7-3 combines with J gene TRBJ2-1; 8 bases map to TRBD2. The clonotype originates from a human donor in a cohort sampled during active COVID-19. The CDR3 DNA reads TGTGCCAGCAGCCTTCAGGGGACTAGCTCCTACAATGAGCAGTTCTTC. Translated, it gives CASSLQGTSSYNEQFF.